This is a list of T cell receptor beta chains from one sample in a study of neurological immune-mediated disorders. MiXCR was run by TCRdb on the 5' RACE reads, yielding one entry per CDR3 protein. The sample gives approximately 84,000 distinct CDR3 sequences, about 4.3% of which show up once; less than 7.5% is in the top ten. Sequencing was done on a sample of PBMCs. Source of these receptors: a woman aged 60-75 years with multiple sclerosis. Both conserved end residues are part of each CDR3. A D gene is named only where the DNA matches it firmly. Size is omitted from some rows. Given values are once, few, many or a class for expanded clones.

CDR3: CASLGTGVTGELFF
DNA: TGCGCCAGCCTCGGGACAGGGGTTACCGGGGAGCTGTTTTTT
D: TRBD1
size: many
J: TRBJ2-2
V: TRBV5-1

CDR3: CSAVRGTVSTDTQYF
DNA: TGCAGTGCCGTCCGGGGGACGGTCAGCACAGATACGCAGTATTTT
D: .
size: many
J: TRBJ2-3
V: TRBV20-1

CDR3: CASSSSDISKGETQYF
DNA: TGCGCCAGCAGCTCGTCCGACATATCGAAAGGAGAGACCCAGTACTTC
D: .
size: many
J: TRBJ2-5
V: TRBV5-1

CDR3: CASSILRSEQYF
DNA: TGTGCCAGCAGTATCCTACGGAGCGAGCAGTACTTC
D: .
size: many
J: TRBJ2-7
V: TRBV28

CDR3: CASSPYRGRLSYEQYF
DNA: TGTGCCAGCAGTCCTTACAGGGGACGACTCTCCTACGAGCAGTACTTC
D: TRBD1
size: many
J: TRBJ2-7
V: TRBV12-3/TRBV12-4

CDR3: CASSRNRATGANVLTF
DNA: TGTGCCAGCAGCCGAAACAGGGCAACTGGGGCCAACGTCCTGACTTTC
D: .
size: many
J: TRBJ2-6
V: TRBV11-2

CDR3: CSAIDKGNTEAFF
DNA: TGCAGTGCTATAGACAAGGGGAACACTGAAGCTTTCTTT
D: .
size: many
J: TRBJ1-1
V: TRBV20-1

CDR3: CASRISGGASYEQYF
DNA: TGTGCCAGCAGAATTAGCGGGGGCGCCTCCTACGAGCAGTACTTC
D: TRBD2
size: many
J: TRBJ2-7
V: TRBV5-5

CDR3: CASSQGDRGLQPQHF
DNA: TGCGCCAGCAGCCAAGGGGACAGGGGGCTTCAGCCCCAGCATTTT
D: TRBD1
size: many
J: TRBJ1-5
V: TRBV4-1

CDR3: CASRGNLNDQPQHF
DNA: TGCGCCAGCCGGGGGAATTTAAACGATCAGCCCCAGCATTTT
D: .
size: many
J: TRBJ1-5
V: TRBV5-1

CDR3: CASSLPSGLAGLADTQYF
DNA: TGTGCCAGCAGCTTACCCTCGGGGCTAGCGGGGCTCGCAGATACGCAGTATTTT
D: TRBD2
size: .
J: TRBJ2-3
V: TRBV7-6

CDR3: CASSLSITEAFF
DNA: TGTGCCAGCAGCTTAAGCATTACTGAAGCTTTCTTT
D: .
size: many
J: TRBJ1-1
V: TRBV11-2

CDR3: CASSQATQGGTEAFF
DNA: TGTGCCAGCAGCCAAGCGACCCAGGGAGGCACTGAAGCTTTCTTT
D: .
size: many
J: TRBJ1-1
V: TRBV4-2

CDR3: CSARMGGARTEAFF
DNA: TGCAGTGCTAGAATGGGGGGGGCGCGAACTGAAGCTTTCTTT
D: .
size: .
J: TRBJ1-1
V: TRBV20-1

CDR3: CASSPLAGGQTDTQYF
DNA: TGTGCCAGCTCACCACTAGCCGGGGGGCAGACAGATACGCAGTATTTT
D: .
size: .
J: TRBJ2-3
V: TRBV18

CDR3: CAISDGPRVPYEQYF
DNA: TGTGCCATCAGTGACGGCCCGAGGGTCCCCTACGAGCAGTACTTC
D: .
size: .
J: TRBJ2-7
V: TRBV10-3

CDR3: CSAQRGAGDSNQPQHF
DNA: TGCAGTGCTCAGAGGGGGGCAGGGGATAGCAATCAGCCCCAGCATTTT
D: .
size: many
J: TRBJ1-5
V: TRBV20-1

CDR3: CASSPDSGYNEQFF
DNA: TGCGCCAGCAGCCCCGACAGTGGGTACAATGAGCAGTTCTTC
D: .
size: many
J: TRBJ2-1
V: TRBV5-1

CDR3: CAITGTSPYEQYF
DNA: TGTGCCATCACCGGGACTAGCCCGTACGAGCAGTACTTC
D: TRBD2
size: many
J: TRBJ2-7
V: TRBV10-3

CDR3: CATGAVEKLFF
DNA: TGTGCCACCGGGGCAGTTGAAAAACTGTTTTTT
D: .
size: many
J: TRBJ1-4
V: TRBV10-3

CDR3: CSAGDAVSGELFF
DNA: TGCAGTGCAGGGGACGCCGTCTCGGGGGAGCTGTTTTTT
D: .
size: many
J: TRBJ2-2
V: TRBV20-1

CDR3: CASSLNEFYNSPLHF
DNA: TGCGCCAGCAGCTTGAATGAGTTCTATAATTCACCCCTCCACTTT
D: .
size: many
J: TRBJ1-6
V: TRBV5-1

CDR3: CASSPGTGGFQPQHF
DNA: TGTGCCAGCAGTCCCGGGACAGGGGGCTTTCAGCCCCAGCATTTT
D: TRBD1
size: many
J: TRBJ1-5
V: TRBV7-2

CDR3: CASSPLRGGLGEQFF
DNA: TGTGCCAGCAGCCCCCTCCGGGGGGGCCTTGGTGAGCAGTTCTTC
D: TRBD2
size: many
J: TRBJ2-1
V: TRBV6-5

CDR3: CASSYGGPVNYGYTF
DNA: TGTGCCAGCAGTTACGGGGGGCCTGTTAACTATGGCTACACCTTC
D: .
size: many
J: TRBJ1-2
V: TRBV6-5

CDR3: CASSLVAEAYEQYF
DNA: TGCGCCAGCAGCTTGGTGGCAGAAGCCTACGAGCAGTACTTC
D: .
size: many
J: TRBJ2-7
V: TRBV5-1

CDR3: CASSLAVRGPSTEAFF
DNA: TGCGCCAGCAGCTTGGCGGTGCGGGGACCTAGCACTGAAGCTTTCTTT
D: .
size: many
J: TRBJ1-1
V: TRBV5-1

CDR3: CSAPRGASGGSGEQYF
DNA: TGCAGTGCCCCCCGTGGGGCTAGCGGGGGATCTGGGGAGCAGTACTTC
D: TRBD2
size: many
J: TRBJ2-7
V: TRBV20-1

CDR3: CASSLRADLAKNIQYF
DNA: TGCGCCAGCAGCTTAAGGGCAGATCTAGCCAAAAACATTCAGTACTTC
D: .
size: many
J: TRBJ2-4
V: TRBV5-1

CDR3: CASRKGGNTDTQYF
DNA: TGTGCCAGCAGAAAAGGGGGCAACACAGATACGCAGTATTTT
D: TRBD1
size: many
J: TRBJ2-3
V: TRBV12-3/TRBV12-4

CDR3: CSARASSQETQYF
DNA: TGCAGCGCTAGAGCCAGCTCCCAAGAGACCCAGTACTTC
D: .
size: many
J: TRBJ2-5
V: TRBV29-1

CDR3: CASSGDRSDSPLHF
DNA: TGCGCCAGCAGTGGGGACAGGAGTGATTCACCCCTCCACTTT
D: TRBD1
size: many
J: TRBJ1-6
V: TRBV5-1

CDR3: CASSYAGLAFYEQFF
DNA: TGTGCCAGCAGTTACGCGGGATTAGCGTTTTATGAGCAGTTCTTC
D: .
size: many
J: TRBJ2-1
V: TRBV6-5

CDR3: CASLGGGIYGYTF
DNA: TGTGCCAGCCTTGGCGGTGGGATCTATGGCTACACCTTC
D: .
size: few
J: TRBJ1-2
V: TRBV2

CDR3: CASRPGTTGELFF
DNA: TGCGCCAGCAGACCAGGGACCACCGGGGAGCTGTTTTTT
D: .
size: many
J: TRBJ2-2
V: TRBV5-1

CDR3: CASPGGGLNTEAFF
DNA: TGTGCCAGCCCTGGGGGGGGCCTGAACACTGAAGCTTTCTTT
D: .
size: many
J: TRBJ1-1
V: TRBV27

CDR3: CASSLQGLLNQETQYF
DNA: TGTGCCAGCTCACTACAGGGCCTCCTCAACCAAGAGACCCAGTACTTC
D: .
size: many
J: TRBJ2-5
V: TRBV18

CDR3: CASSPGQGNTGELFF
DNA: TGTGCCAGCAGTCCCGGGCAGGGGAACACCGGGGAGCTGTTTTTT
D: .
size: many
J: TRBJ2-2
V: TRBV6-5

CDR3: CASSFIRTGTGELFF
DNA: TGTGCCAGCAGCTTCATCCGGACGGGGACCGGGGAGCTGTTTTTT
D: .
size: many
J: TRBJ2-2
V: TRBV7-2

CDR3: CSARGGANNYGYTF
DNA: TGCAGTGCTAGAGGGGGGGCAAATAACTATGGCTACACCTTC
D: .
size: many
J: TRBJ1-2
V: TRBV20-1

CDR3: CSARDAGLSSYNSPLHF
DNA: TGCAGTGCTAGAGATGCGGGGTTGAGCTCCTATAATTCACCCCTCCACTTT
D: .
size: many
J: TRBJ1-6
V: TRBV20-1

CDR3: CASSYQQGGPYEQYF
DNA: TGTGCCAGCAGCTACCAACAGGGGGGACCTTACGAGCAGTACTTC
D: TRBD1
size: many
J: TRBJ2-7
V: TRBV7-2

CDR3: CASRRLAGGQETQYF
DNA: TGTGCCAGCAGGAGACTAGCGGGGGGACAAGAGACCCAGTACTTC
D: TRBD2
size: many
J: TRBJ2-5
V: TRBV6-1

CDR3: CASGTQGGRTEAFF
DNA: TGTGCCAGCGGTACCCAGGGGGGTCGGACTGAAGCTTTCTTT
D: TRBD1
size: many
J: TRBJ1-1
V: TRBV11-1

CDR3: CSARVAGGRNEQFF
DNA: TGCAGTGCTAGAGTTGCGGGGGGTCGGAATGAGCAGTTCTTC
D: TRBD2
size: many
J: TRBJ2-1
V: TRBV20-1

CDR3: CASSFGTGDRETQYF
DNA: TGTGCCAGCAGCTTCGGGACAGGGGATCGAGAGACCCAGTACTTC
D: TRBD1
size: many
J: TRBJ2-5
V: TRBV5-5

CDR3: CASSPGQGHEQYF
DNA: TGTGCCAGCTCACCGGGACAGGGCCACGAGCAGTACTTC
D: TRBD1
size: many
J: TRBJ2-7
V: TRBV18

CDR3: CASSSSSNYGYTF
DNA: TGTGCCAGCAGCAGCAGTTCCAACTATGGCTACACCTTC
D: .
size: many
J: TRBJ1-2
V: TRBV6-1